This T cell receptor beta chain emerged from a study of CXCR3-negative and CXCR3-positive naive CD8 T cells. Broader study findings: Naive cells positive for CXCR3 carried more hydrophobic TRB CDR3s than CXCR3-negative ones.

In the case of this clonotype: The antigen remains unidentified.

Through 5' RACE with UMI labels, the TRB cDNA libraries were prepared. TCRdb reprocessed the 5' RACE reads and keeps a single row for each CDR3 protein, giving no DNA. This sample's table has some 140,000 distinct CDR3 sequences. The CDR3 sequence is 15 residues long. Germline V gene sequence: CDR1 ENHRY, CDR2 SYGVKD. The material sequenced was naive CXCR3+ CD8+ T cells from blood. Subset denoted: CD45RO-CCR7+CD27+CD95- naive CD8+ T cells expressing CXCR3 (TNR3+). The chain combines TRBV10-3 with TRBJ2-7; TCRdb's assignment of TRBD1 cannot be checked, as there is no DNA. This clonotype originated in a human donor in good health. Some clones in this sample may be carry-over from other donors' samples. The CDR3 spells CAISGGDRPTYEQYF.